The 20 T cell receptor beta chains below come from one sample, sequenced in a study of T cells in Graves' hyperthyroidism and ophthalmopathy. Amplified TCR beta CDR3 regions derived from RNA transcripts. The study used the HTBI primer set for a first-round RT-PCR of the TCR CDR3. TCRdb reanalysed the multiplex PCR reads using MiXCR and keeps one entry per CDR3 protein. Of roughly 500,000 distinct CDR3 sequences in the sample, around a fifth are singletons; the top ten hold around 54%. Sequenced sample: blood. These receptors all stem from a woman in her seventies with Graves' ophthalmopathy.

This rearrangement joins TRBV20-1 to TRBJ1-1, with a tentative D call TRBD1 (5 bases). V was cut by 4 bases and J by 4 bases, with 22 bases left in between. The CDR3 runs 16 residues. Germline-derived CDR1 and CDR2 are DFQATT and SNEGSKA (reference sequence). For the CDR3, the DNA is TGCAGTGCTACAGGATGGTGGGGGAGGATGGGCACTGAAGCTTTCTTT. This encodes CSATGWWGRMGTEAFF.

The chain joins TRBV3-1 to TRBJ1-1; possible D gene TRBD1, 6 bases. CDR3 length equals 17 residues. The germline V and J ends were trimmed by 5 bases and 5 bases, with 24 bases remaining between them. Germline CDR1 is LGHDT and CDR2 is YNNKEL (reference sequence). The CDR3 protein is CASSSGVGLGARTEAFF. The CDR3 DNA sequence: TGTGCCAGCAGCTCAGGAGTAGGGTTGGGGGCACGGACTGAAGCTTTCTTT.

This sequence joins TRBV15 and TRBJ2-5; possibly TRBD1 for D (6 bases). Deletions cut 7 bases from V and 2 bases from J, with 14 bases between. From germline, CDR1 is LNHNV and CDR2 YYDKDF (reference sequence). This CDR3 is 14 amino acids long. The CDR3 coding sequence is TGTGCCACCATGACTCCAGGGGTGCAAGAGACCCAGTACTTC. Protein sequence: CATMTPGVQETQYF.

The rearrangement uses TRBV25-1 and TRBJ2-7; tentatively, D is TRBD1 (5 bases). This CDR3 spans 14 amino acids. V was pared by 8 bases and J by 2 bases, with 16 bases between. Germline V gene sequence: CDR1 MGHDK, CDR2 SYGVNS. CDR3 loop: CASAATRAPYEQYF. Here the CDR3 DNA reads TGTGCCAGCGCAGCGACCAGGGCTCCCTACGAGCAGTACTTC.

This clonotype was picked up a small number of times. The V call is TRBV7-8, the J call TRBJ2-7; 7 bases map to TRBD2. The trim removed 2 bases at V and 12 bases at J, leaving 13 bases unmatched. CDR3 length: 14 residues. Germline V gene sequence: CDR1 SGHVS, CDR2 FQNEAQ. The CDR3 sequence is CASSLREGEWLGYF. The CDR3 nucleotides are TGTGCCAGCAGCTTAAGGGAGGGCGAATGGTTAGGGTACTTC.

This clonotype was counted ten times or more. CDR3 amino acids: CASSSLASGSYEQYF. The CDR3 region has the DNA TGTGCCAGCAGCTCCCTCGCTAGCGGGTCATACGAGCAGTACTTC. The rearrangement links TRBV7-9 to TRBJ2-7; 8 bases align to TRBD2. This CDR3 contains 15 residues. V gave up 4 bases and J gave up 4 bases; unmatched junction bases: 9. Germline V gene lookup returns CDR1 SEHNR and CDR2 FQNEAQ (reference sequence).

This clonotype was found a few times. The chain has TRBV6-5 and TRBJ2-3; 15 positions agree with TRBD2. The germline CDR1 and CDR2 sequences are MNHEY and SVGAGI. J gave up 5 bases and V 2 bases, and 2 bases lay outside the gene matches. This CDR3 has 16 amino acids. The CDR3 protein is CASSYGGLAGGDTQYF. CDR3 DNA sequence: TGTGCCAGCAGTTACGGGGGACTAGCGGGAGGAGATACGCAGTATTTT.

Comments on this clonotype: A much larger clone is a single base away; this may be a read error. This chain uses TRBV2 with TRBJ2-1; D tentatively reads TRBD1 or TRBD2 (5 bases each). V lost 9 bases, J lost 10 bases, and 19 bases lay in between. Germline V CDR1 and CDR2: SNHLY, FYNNEI. CDR3 length equals 13 residues. Here the CDR3 DNA reads TGTGCCAGTACATCCGGGACGGCCTACGAGCAGTTCTTC. Translated, it gives CASTSGTAYEQFF. Combining the CDR3 with reference TRBV2 and TRBJ2-1 gives the whole variable domain EPEVTQTPSHQVTQMGQEVILRCVPISNHLYFYWYRQILGQKVEFLVSFYNNEISEKSEIFDDQFSVERPDGSNFTLKIRSTKLEDSAMYFCASTSGTAYEQFFGPGTRLTVL.

As concerns this clonotype: A junction boundary mismatches the germline segment, possibly from a read error. J is TRBJ1-2 and V is TRBV10-3; D remains ambiguous. This CDR3 is 15 amino acids long. Germline assignment: CDR1 ENHRY and CDR2 SYGVKD. In nucleotides, the CDR3 is TGTGCCAGCAGTGAGTCGATGGTAGGAAACTATGGCTACACCTTC. Protein sequence: CASSESMVGNYGYTF.

The V call is TRBV6-1, the J call TRBJ2-7; D not certain. Germline CDR1 reads MNHNS; CDR2 reads SASEGT. The CDR3 extends over 12 amino acids. Trimming shortened V by 8 bases and J by 3 bases, and 11 bases separated the two germline ends. The CDR3 here is CASGSQVYEQYF. CDR3 sequence (DNA): TGTGCCAGCGGGTCTCAAGTCTACGAGCAGTACTTC.

This clonotype was seen ten or more times. The gene calls are TRBV12-3 or TRBV12-4 and TRBJ2-7; D may be TRBD1 or TRBD2 (5 bases each). The CDR3 length is 15 residues. The germline V and J ends were trimmed by 3 bases and 2 bases, with 14 bases remaining between them. The CDR3 is CASSFGGTAAYEQYF. Written as DNA, the CDR3 is TGTGCCAGCAGTTTTGGTGGGACGGCAGCCTACGAGCAGTACTTC.

The chain joins TRBV20-1 to TRBJ2-7, with 9 bases fitting TRBD2. The CDR3 runs to 15 residues. The V and J ends lost 6 bases and 4 bases, in that order; junction bases with no gene match: 13. Germline V gene data show CDR1 as DFQATT and CDR2 as SNEGSKA (reference sequence). The CDR3 coding sequence is TGCAGTGCAAGCTTAGCGGGAGTGGTCGGGTACGAGCAGTACTTC. This encodes CSASLAGVVGYEQYF.

V gene TRBV9 combines with J gene TRBJ1-1; D not certain. Germline V lookup: CDR1 SGDLS, CDR2 YYNGEE. V lost 0 bases, J lost 0 bases, and 9 bases lay in between. This CDR3 comprises 15 residues. This chain's CDR3 is CASSVGSGVNTEAFF. The CDR3 DNA reads TGTGCCAGCAGCGTAGGGTCAGGAGTGAACACTGAAGCTTTCTTT.

The V call is TRBV20-1, the J call TRBJ2-3; 15 bases agree with TRBD2. The V gene's germline CDR1 is DFQATT and CDR2 SNEGSKA (reference sequence). The CDR3 runs to 16 residues. After removal of 3 bases from V and 4 bases from J, the junction contained 5 bases not matched to a gene. CDR3 loop: CSARRTSGRGPDTQYF. CDR3 in DNA: TGCAGTGCTAGGAGGACTAGCGGGAGGGGCCCAGATACGCAGTATTTT.

V is TRBV12-3 or TRBV12-4 and J is TRBJ2-3, with D perhaps being TRBD1 or TRBD2 (5 bases each). The V gene lost 2 bases and the J gene lost 1 base, with 13 bases spanning the gap. The CDR3 is 16 residues long. The CDR3 region is CASSLLSGLGTDTQYF. DNA for the CDR3: TGTGCCAGCAGTTTACTTTCGGGGCTGGGCACAGATACGCAGTATTTT.

This rearrangement joins TRBV20-1 to TRBJ2-1; 8 bases map to TRBD1. Germline V CDR1 and CDR2: DFQATT, SNEGSKA (reference sequence). The CDR3 runs to 13 residues. The V and J ends lost 5 bases and 5 bases, in that order; junction bases with no gene match: 5. CDR3 residues: CSARTGLNNEQFF. The DNA of the CDR3 is TGCAGTGCTCGGACAGGGTTAAACAATGAGCAGTTCTTC.

This clonotype was picked up a small number of times. The gene calls are TRBV20-1 and TRBJ2-7; TRBD2 agrees at 7 bases. V trimming: 7 bases; J trimming: 5 bases; junction bases outside the gene matches: 14. CDR1 is DFQATT and CDR2 is SNEGSKA in the germline V gene (reference sequence). The CDR3 is 14 amino acids. CDR3 residues: CSGHALAFGNEQYF. DNA of the CDR3: TGCAGTGGGCATGCACTAGCGTTCGGAAACGAGCAGTACTTC.

This clonotype was detected only a few times. The rearrangement joins TRBV29-1 to TRBJ1-2, with no clear D. The V and J ends lost 4 bases and 6 bases respectively, with 15 bases between them. The CDR3 runs to 13 residues. From germline, CDR1 is SQVTM and CDR2 ANQGSEA. The DNA for the CDR3 is TGCAGCGTTGGTTCGGCAGAAGAGGATGGCTACACCTTC. Protein sequence: CSVGSAEEDGYTF.

The genes are TRBV28 and TRBJ2-7, with 8 bases identical to TRBD1. The germline V gene has CDR1 MDHEN and CDR2 SYDVKM. CDR3 length equals 15 residues. After removal of 3 bases from V and 2 bases from J, the junction contained 6 bases not matched to a gene. In DNA form, the CDR3 reads TGTGCCAGCAGTTTTTGGGGACAGGCGGCCTACGAGCAGTACTTC. It translates to CASSFWGQAAYEQYF. Using reference TRBV28 and TRBJ2-7 for the parts outside the CDR3, the full variable domain is DVKVTQSSRYLVKRTGEKVFLECVQDMDHENMFWYRQDPGLGLRLIYFSYDVKMKEKGDIPEGYSVSREKKERFSLILESASTNQTSMYLCASSFWGQAAYEQYFGPGTRLTVT.

V is TRBV6-1 and J is TRBJ2-7, with TRBD1 identical over 8 bases. The CDR3 totals 14 residues. Germline V gene data show CDR1 as MNHNS and CDR2 as SASEGT. Losses at the gene ends were 7 bases for V and 4 bases for J; bases not matched to a gene: 9. This chain's CDR3 is CASIGRQGSYEQYF. DNA of the CDR3: TGTGCCAGCATAGGTAGACAGGGGTCTTACGAGCAGTACTTC.